This T cell receptor (beta chain) was documented in a study of spatial heterogeneity in lung cancer. Study-wide background: Detected beta-chain sequences consistently exceeded alpha-chain sequences. Study observations and caveats: Coverage of tumor T cells, an estimated figure, was 6% to 7% for alpha and 13% for beta chains. It was found that expanded intratumoral alpha and beta TCR counts tracked tumor mutation counts.

In TCRdb, the 5' RACE reads were re-called with MiXCR into one record per CDR3 protein. The table lists about 12,000 distinct CDR3 sequences, about 5% of them singletons. Documented time point: sample taken at primary tumor resection. Samples were obtained from roughly 65 donors, all untreated early-stage non-small cell lung cancer patients. Unsorted whole RNA of tumor, nontumor lung or frozen PBMC was sequenced. This clonotype has a count of ten or more. Its cognate antigen is unknown. The material sequenced was lung tumor tissue, taken at surgery. The TCR comes from a male donor with early-stage non-small cell lung cancer.

CDR3 sequence (DNA): TGTGCCAGCAGCACAAACTCCGCCGAGACCCAGTACTTC. This encodes CASSTNSAETQYF. J is TRBJ2-5 and V is TRBV7-2; D gene unclear. This CDR3 contains 13 residues. Germline V CDR1 and CDR2: SGHTA, FQGNSA. V was pared by 5 bases and J by 5 bases, with 12 bases between. Full variable domain (remainder filled in from reference TRBV7-2 and TRBJ2-5): GAGVSQSPSNKVTEKGKDVELRCDPISGHTALYWYRQSLGQGLEFLIYFQGNSAPDKSGLPSDRFSAERTGGSVSTLTIQRTQQEDSAVYLCASSTNSAETQYFGPGTRLLVL.